One and the same sample provided the 30 T cell receptor beta chains below, sequenced in a study of cytomegalovirus exposure and HLA in healthy donors. This PCR relied on a set of 60 Vbeta primers and 13 Jbeta primers. The assay was immunoSEQ multiplex PCR, and TCRdb's table has in-frame clones only and misses some. The sample has about 93,000 clones; around four fifths are singletons. Sequencing input: PBMCs. The receptors here all came from a man aged 25-40 years in good health and CMV-seronegative.

The gene calls are TRBV12-5 and TRBJ1-2; 9 positions agree with TRBD1. With V trimmed by 6 bases and J by 2 bases, 4 bases remained unmatched. Germline V lookup: CDR1 LGHNT, CDR2 FRNRAP. The CDR3 has 14 residues. CDR3 coding DNA: TGTGCTAGTGGACCCGACAGGGGGAACTATGGCTACACCTTC. This gives the protein CASGPDRGNYGYTF.

The chain carries TRBV29-1 and TRBJ2-3, with TRBD2 identical over 13 bases. This CDR3 has 16 residues. V shed 7 bases and J 0 bases; nucleotides not matched to a gene: 7. CDR1 SQVTM and CDR2 ANQGSEA come from the germline V gene. CDR3 bases: TGCAGCGCTCCGGGACTAGCGGGATCTAGCACAGATACGCAGTATTTT. Residues: CSAPGLAGSSTDTQYF.

The chain joins TRBV5-4 to TRBJ1-2; the match to TRBD1 covers 7 bases. Germline assignment: CDR1 SGHNT and CDR2 YYREEE (reference sequence). This CDR3 has 16 residues. After removal of 3 bases from V and 4 bases from J, the junction contained 12 bases not matched to a gene. The CDR3 coding sequence is TGTGCCAGCAGCTCCGGGACAGTCCCCTCTCCCTATGGCTACACCTTC. This encodes CASSSGTVPSPYGYTF. Looking up the rest from reference TRBV5-4 and TRBJ1-2 gives the full variable domain: ETGVTQSPTHLIKTRGQQVTLRCSSQSGHNTVSWYQQALGQGPQFIFQYYREEENGRGNFPPRFSGLQFPNYSSELNVNALELDDSALYLCASSSGTVPSPYGYTFGSGTRLTVV.

This sequence joins TRBV27 and TRBJ1-1, with D possibly matching TRBD1 (6 bases). CDR3 length: 15 residues. V was clipped by 1 base and J by 5 bases, with 14 bases between them. CDR1 MNHEY and CDR2 SMNVEV come from the germline V gene (reference sequence). CDR3 sequence (DNA): TGTGCCAGCAGTTTATTGTCAGGGGCGACGACTGAAGCTTTCTTT. Its translation is CASSLLSGATTEAFF.

This chain connects TRBV30 to TRBJ2-1; D might be TRBD2 (6 bases). This CDR3 spans 12 amino acids. V was shortened by 3 bases and J by 10 bases, with 13 bases between the two germline ends. Germline V gene data show CDR1 as GTSNPN and CDR2 as SVGIG (reference sequence). The CDR3 spells CAWSGGRPEQFF. The CDR3 bases are TGTGCCTGGAGCGGAGGGCGGCCCGAGCAGTTCTTC.

The rearrangement uses TRBV5-1 and TRBJ2-1; 7 bases match TRBD2. V lost 4 bases and J lost 0; bases outside the gene matches: 7. CDR1 is SGHRS, CDR2 YFSETQ, per germline. The CDR3 totals 16 residues. CDR3 region: CASSTIPSGSYNEQFF. For the CDR3, the DNA is TGCGCCAGCAGCACTATCCCTAGCGGCTCCTACAATGAGCAGTTCTTC.

This chain joins TRBV6-5 and TRBJ1-6; D is uncertain. V shed 1 base and J shed 10 bases, with 14 bases lying between them. Germline loops: CDR1 MNHEY, CDR2 SVGAGI. The CDR3 is 15 amino acids. In nucleotides, the CDR3 is TGTGCCAGCAGTTACTGGGCCGCCCAAGGCTCACCCCTCCACTTT. Translation gives CASSYWAAQGSPLHF.

This clone was found a few times. The gene calls are TRBV11-2 and TRBJ1-1; TRBD1 matches 7 bases. CDR1 is SGHAT, CDR2 FQNNGV, per germline. This CDR3 is 15 amino acids long. The junction had 3 bases not matched to a gene; V was cut back by 2 bases and J by 0 bases. In nucleotides, the CDR3 is TGTGCCAGCAGCTTAAGACAGGGAATGAACACTGAAGCTTTCTTT. This sequence encodes CASSLRQGMNTEAFF.

This clone showed up just once. The V and J genes are TRBV11-2 and TRBJ2-3; 8 bases fit TRBD1. The V gene's germline CDR1 is SGHAT and CDR2 FQNNGV. The CDR3 runs to 15 residues. V was pared by 5 bases and J by 0 bases, with 4 bases of the junction left unmatched. CDR3 loop: CASSGWTGSTDTQYF. The CDR3 DNA follows: TGTGCCAGCAGCGGATGGACAGGGAGCACAGATACGCAGTATTTT.

The rearrangement links TRBV5-1 to TRBJ2-3; D unclear. Germline-derived CDR1 and CDR2 are SGHRS and YFSETQ. V was pared by 0 bases and J by 8 bases, with 13 bases between. The CDR3 covers 14 residues. The CDR3 DNA follows: TGCGCCAGCAGCTTGGCCGGGTCCCAGCTTACGCAGTATTTT. Amino acids: CASSLAGSQLTQYF.

This clone showed up just once. The CDR3 sequence: CASSEVAGTQYF. CDR3 coding DNA: TGTGCCAGCAGTGAAGTCGCGGGTACGCAGTATTTT. The rearrangement uses TRBV2 and TRBJ2-3; TRBD2 is a possible D gene (5 bases). Germline V gene data show CDR1 as SNHLY and CDR2 as FYNNEI. The CDR3 contains 12 residues. Trimming cost V 1 base and J 8 bases, with 7 bases left between them. Looking up the rest from reference TRBV2 and TRBJ2-3 gives the full variable domain: EPEVTQTPSHQVTQMGQEVILRCVPISNHLYFYWYRQILGQKVEFLVSFYNNEISEKSEIFDDQFSVERPDGSNFTLKIRSTKLEDSAMYFCASSEVAGTQYFGPGTRLTVL.

This sequence joins TRBV5-4 and TRBJ1-2; 7 bases are shared with TRBD1. J lost 4 bases, V lost 2 bases, and 5 bases had no gene match. Germline V gives CDR1 SGHNT, CDR2 YYREEE (reference sequence). This CDR3 is 14 amino acids long. The CDR3 sequence: CASSLPGTAYGYTF. In DNA form, the CDR3 reads TGTGCCAGCAGCTTACCCGGGACAGCCTATGGCTACACCTTC. Complete variable domain (other parts from reference TRBV5-4 and TRBJ1-2): ETGVTQSPTHLIKTRGQQVTLRCSSQSGHNTVSWYQQALGQGPQFIFQYYREEENGRGNFPPRFSGLQFPNYSSELNVNALELDDSALYLCASSLPGTAYGYTFGSGTRLTVV.

J is TRBJ1-1 and V is TRBV7-8, with 9 bases that match TRBD1. The CDR3 consists of 13 residues. Looked up from germline, CDR1 is SGHVS and CDR2 is FQNEAQ. After removal of 11 bases from V and 4 bases from J, the junction contained 8 bases not matched to a gene. CDR3 DNA sequence: TGTGCCCTCGGGGACAGGGTAAGCACTGAAGCTTTCTTT. As protein: CALGDRVSTEAFF.

This clone was detected only once. This chain's CDR3 is CASSWPGGGSPLHF. The CDR3 region has the DNA TGTGCCAGCAGCTGGCCGGGGGGAGGTTCACCCCTCCACTTT. The chain combines TRBV5-6 with TRBJ1-6; D is possibly TRBD1 (5 bases). Trimming took 3 bases from V and 9 from J, leaving 13 bases between them. The CDR3 extends over 14 amino acids. Per germline, CDR1 SGHDT and CDR2 YYEEEE.

The chain joins TRBV23-1 to TRBJ1-1, with D perhaps TRBD1 (5 bases). TRBV23-1 is designated an ORF whose function remains uncertain. The CDR3 runs 15 residues. Trimming left V 1 base short and J 3 bases short, with 12 bases between. CDR3 sequence: CASSQWGDSDTEAFF. The DNA for the CDR3 is TGCGCCAGCAGTCAATGGGGGGATTCGGACACTGAAGCTTTCTTT.

This rearrangement joins TRBV6-4 to TRBJ2-6; D is unresolved. The CDR3 has 17 amino acids. Germline CDR1 MRHNA, CDR2 SNTAGT. Trimming removed 0 bases from V and 0 bases from J, with 9 bases in between. In DNA, the CDR3 is TGTGCCAGCAGTGACTCGATATCGGTCTCTGGGGCCAACGTCCTGACTTTC. Translated: CASSDSISVSGANVLTF.

Of note for this clone: The junction shows a germline mismatch at one end, possibly a read error. The chain joins TRBV6-5 to TRBJ1-5; TRBD1 might be the D (6 bases). The germline V gene encodes CDR1 MNHEY and CDR2 SVGAGI. There are 16 residues in the CDR3. CDR3 sequence (DNA): TGTGCCAGCAGTAACTCAGCCAGGGGCCCTGTGCAGCCCCAGCATTTT. It translates to CASSNSARGPVQPQHF.

This sequence joins TRBV29-1 and TRBJ1-2, with 7 positions matching TRBD1. The CDR3 has 14 amino acids. J was trimmed by 5 bases and V by 6 bases; bases with no gene match: 12. Germline CDR1 and CDR2: SQVTM and ANQGSEA. CDR3 nucleotide sequence: TGCAGCGTGGAGGGGGGCAGGGGGGCTTATGGCTACACCTTC. It is translated as CSVEGGRGAYGYTF.

The J gene is TRBJ2-3, the V gene TRBV5-4, with 8 bases aligning to TRBD1. Trimming took 2 bases from V and 10 from J; bases not matched to a gene: 3. Germline V gene data show CDR1 as SGHNT and CDR2 as YYREEE (reference sequence). The CDR3 runs to 12 residues. DNA for the CDR3: TGTGCCAGCAGCTTAACAGGGGGTCCGCAGTATTTT. Protein sequence: CASSLTGGPQYF.

The genes are TRBV5-1 and TRBJ1-3; unclear D gene. CDR1 and CDR2 (germline): SGHRS, YFSETQ. The CDR3 loop spans 15 amino acids. V lost 0 bases, J lost 2 bases, and 9 bases lay in between. This CDR3 reads CASSLEPVPGNTIYF. Here the CDR3 DNA reads TGCGCCAGCAGCTTGGAGCCGGTTCCTGGAAACACCATATATTTT.

The chain combines TRBV5-4 with TRBJ2-1; 15 bases agree with TRBD2. With 4 bases clipped from V and 6 bases from J, the junction kept 8 bases outside the gene matches. CDR1 and CDR2 from the germline V gene are SGHNT and YYREEE (reference sequence). The length of the CDR3 is 17 residues. The CDR3 protein is CASSEGLAGGGGNEQFF. For the CDR3, the DNA is TGTGCCAGCAGCGAGGGACTAGCGGGAGGAGGGGGCAATGAGCAGTTCTTC.

This chain joins TRBV11-2 and TRBJ2-1; 10 bases are a match to TRBD2. V dropped 11 bases and J dropped 4; count of bases not matched to a gene: 17. The CDR3 loop spans 17 amino acids. The V gene's germline CDR1 is SGHAT and CDR2 FQNNGV. The CDR3 sequence is CAVSGGSGRGAYNEQFF. The DNA for the CDR3 is TGTGCCGTATCCGGCGGGAGCGGGAGGGGGGCTTACAATGAGCAGTTCTTC.

The rearrangement uses TRBV27 and TRBJ1-6, with a tentative D call TRBD1 (5 bases). Trimming pared 6 bases from V and 8 bases from J, leaving 11 bases between. The germline CDR1 and CDR2 sequences are MNHEY and SMNVEV (reference sequence). This CDR3 region has 13 residues. The CDR3 coding sequence is TGTGCCAGCAGCCTCGACAGATATTCACCCCTCCACTTT. Its translation is CASSLDRYSPLHF.

This chain links TRBV6-6 with TRBJ1-2, with D perhaps matching TRBD1 (6 bases). The CDR3 loop spans 14 amino acids. The ends were cut back, 4 bases at V and 4 bases at J, with 13 bases in the middle. Germline lookup yields CDR1 MNHNY and CDR2 SVGAGI (reference sequence). The CDR3 is CASSSFGTPYGYTF. CDR3 nucleotides: TGTGCCAGCAGTTCATTCGGGACACCCTATGGCTACACCTTC.

The chain uses TRBV19 and TRBJ1-1, with 7 positions matching TRBD1. The CDR3 is 12 amino acids. Germline V gene data show CDR1 as LNHDA and CDR2 as SQIVND (reference sequence). The V segment lost 9 bases and the J segment 3 bases; nucleotides outside the gene matches: 4. CDR3 nucleotides: TGTGCCAGCTACAGGGGATACACTGAAGCTTTCTTT. As protein: CASYRGYTEAFF.

CDR3 protein: CASSYGTGLSYEQYF. The CDR3 DNA reads as TGTGCCAGCAGCTACGGGACAGGGTTATCCTACGAGCAGTACTTC. V gene TRBV5-6 combines with J gene TRBJ2-7; 9 nucleotides align to TRBD1. CDR3 size: 15 residues. Germline V gene sequence: CDR1 SGHDT, CDR2 YYEEEE. V dropped 3 bases and J dropped 1; count of bases not matched to a gene: 5. Full variable domain (missing parts from reference TRBV5-6 and TRBJ2-7): DAGVTQSPTHLIKTRGQQVTLRCSPKSGHDTVSWYQQALGQGPQFIFQYYEEEERQRGNFPDRFSGHQFPNYSSELNVNALLLGDSALYLCASSYGTGLSYEQYFGPGTRLTVT.

The sample holds one count of this clone. The V gene is TRBV7-8, the J gene TRBJ2-5; 8 nucleotides align to TRBD2. The J segment lost 2 bases and the V segment lost 6 bases, leaving 8 bases of the junction unmatched. Germline V gene sequence: CDR1 SGHVS, CDR2 FQNEAQ. CDR3 length equals 15 residues. CDR3 DNA sequence: TGTGCCAGCAGACATAAGCGGGGGCCGCAAGAGACCCAGTACTTC. Its protein is CASRHKRGPQETQYF.

The rearrangement joins TRBV5-1 to TRBJ2-2; the D gene is possibly TRBD1 (7 bases). V was pared by 4 bases and J by 7 bases, with 20 bases between. The CDR3 covers 16 residues. Looked up from germline, CDR1 is SGHRS and CDR2 is YFSETQ. In DNA, the CDR3 is TGCGCCAGCAGCCCAGGCGGGACAGCGGTCTTCGGGGAGCTGTTTTTT. Amino acids: CASSPGGTAVFGELFF.

This rearrangement joins TRBV5-4 to TRBJ1-3; D is unresolved. This CDR3 has 13 residues. Germline V gives CDR1 SGHNT, CDR2 YYREEE (reference sequence). V lost 0 bases, J lost 4 bases, and 5 bases lay in between. The CDR3 bases are TGTGCCAGCAGCTTGGTGGGCGGAAACACCATATATTTT. Translating it yields CASSLVGGNTIYF.

The chain has TRBV7-2 and TRBJ2-5; maybe TRBD2 (5 bases). TRBJ2-7 explains the end of the DNA better; the J call may be wrong. Germline assignment: CDR1 SGHTA and CDR2 FQGNSA. CDR3 length: 14 amino acids. CDR3 coding DNA: TGTGCCAGCAGCTTAAGCGGAGTCTCCTACGAGCAGTACTTC. It encodes CASSLSGVSYEQYF.